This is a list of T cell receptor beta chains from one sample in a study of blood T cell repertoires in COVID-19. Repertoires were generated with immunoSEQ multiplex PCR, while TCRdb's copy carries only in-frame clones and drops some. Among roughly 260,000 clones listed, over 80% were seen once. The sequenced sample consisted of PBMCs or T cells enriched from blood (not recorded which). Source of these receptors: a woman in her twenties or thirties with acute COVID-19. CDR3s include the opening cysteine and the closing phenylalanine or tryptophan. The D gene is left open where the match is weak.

CDR3 protein: CASSAFGTSGGTTRRDTQYF
V gene: TRBV6-1
J gene: TRBJ2-3
D gene: TRBD2

CDR3 protein: CASSLGGLSPNEQFF
V gene: TRBV19
J gene: TRBJ2-1
D gene: -

CDR3 protein: CASSPTDRGEDTQYF
V gene: TRBV4-1
J gene: TRBJ2-3
D gene: TRBD2

CDR3 protein: CASSLDQGSNQPQHF
V gene: TRBV4-1
J gene: TRBJ1-5
D gene: -

CDR3 protein: CASSLVRADEQYF
V gene: TRBV12-3/TRBV12-4
J gene: TRBJ2-7
D gene: -

CDR3 protein: CASSQTGKGNTIYF
V gene: TRBV4-1
J gene: TRBJ1-3
D gene: -

CDR3 protein: CASSGDGSSGNTIYF
V gene: TRBV13
J gene: TRBJ1-3
D gene: -

CDR3 protein: CASSQEQYRSYNEQFF
V gene: TRBV7-9
J gene: TRBJ2-1
D gene: -

CDR3 protein: CASTLARVRDTEAFF
V gene: TRBV6-1
J gene: TRBJ1-1
D gene: -

CDR3 protein: CASSLLLALIHEQYF
V gene: TRBV11-2
J gene: TRBJ2-7
D gene: TRBD2

CDR3 protein: CASSLGFRGRWTEAFF
V gene: TRBV7-9
J gene: TRBJ1-1
D gene: -

CDR3 protein: CASSESGGLQETQYF
V gene: TRBV27
J gene: TRBJ2-5
D gene: TRBD2

CDR3 protein: CASSLGQISNYGYTF
V gene: TRBV5-5
J gene: TRBJ1-2
D gene: -

CDR3 protein: CASTDRASGTQETQYF
V gene: TRBV2
J gene: TRBJ2-5
D gene: TRBD2

CDR3 protein: CASSPLGLAGGLAKNIQYF
V gene: TRBV18
J gene: TRBJ2-4
D gene: TRBD2

CDR3 protein: CASSLAGVGEKLFF
V gene: TRBV5-6
J gene: TRBJ1-4
D gene: -

CDR3 protein: CASSAHSGNTIYF
V gene: TRBV5-1
J gene: TRBJ1-3
D gene: -

CDR3 protein: CASSPGRTGSTDTQYF
V gene: TRBV11-3
J gene: TRBJ2-3
D gene: TRBD1

CDR3 protein: CASSLRVAGGSGYEQYF
V gene: TRBV5-1
J gene: TRBJ2-7
D gene: TRBD2

CDR3 protein: CASSRAGVGLYNEQFF
V gene: TRBV4-2
J gene: TRBJ2-1
D gene: -

CDR3 protein: CASSQMPGQAANYGYTF
V gene: TRBV4-1
J gene: TRBJ1-2
D gene: -

CDR3 protein: CSASSGNQETQYF
V gene: TRBV20-1
J gene: TRBJ2-5
D gene: -

CDR3 protein: CASSSGGDYEQYF
V gene: TRBV11-2
J gene: TRBJ2-7
D gene: TRBD2

CDR3 protein: CASTRSGSVDTEAFF
V gene: TRBV27
J gene: TRBJ1-1
D gene: -

CDR3 protein: CASTPTGGDTEAFF
V gene: TRBV5-5
J gene: TRBJ1-1
D gene: -

CDR3 protein: CASSLGGDSSTEAFF
V gene: TRBV7-2
J gene: TRBJ1-1
D gene: TRBD1

CDR3 protein: CASRGLSGNTIYF
V gene: TRBV2
J gene: TRBJ1-3
D gene: -

CDR3 protein: CASSSPVMTGQETQYF
V gene: TRBV5-1
J gene: TRBJ2-5
D gene: TRBD1

CDR3 protein: CASSEMGQDTYYGYTF
V gene: TRBV6-1
J gene: TRBJ1-2
D gene: -

CDR3 protein: CASSRIQGFKDTIYF
V gene: TRBV4-1
J gene: TRBJ1-3
D gene: -

CDR3 protein: CASSFWSGVNTGELFF
V gene: TRBV5-1
J gene: TRBJ2-2
D gene: -

CDR3 protein: CASSHRGGNTIYF
V gene: TRBV3-1/TRBV3-2
J gene: TRBJ1-3
D gene: -

CDR3 protein: CASSRDRSDEKLFF
V gene: TRBV18
J gene: TRBJ1-4
D gene: TRBD1

CDR3 protein: CASSQDREVQPQHF
V gene: TRBV4-3
J gene: TRBJ1-5
D gene: -

CDR3 protein: CASSLSLQGTEAFF
V gene: TRBV7-2
J gene: TRBJ1-1
D gene: -

CDR3 protein: CASSLSTGFGQPQHF
V gene: TRBV27
J gene: TRBJ1-5
D gene: -

CDR3 protein: CASSQQGAQETQYF
V gene: TRBV4-1
J gene: TRBJ2-5
D gene: TRBD1

CDR3 protein: CASSQDYQGAGAYNEQFF
V gene: TRBV4-2
J gene: TRBJ2-1
D gene: -

CDR3 protein: CASSLSGTEEFF
V gene: TRBV27
J gene: TRBJ2-1
D gene: TRBD1

CDR3 protein: CASSAWGTSGVTDTQYF
V gene: TRBV4-3
J gene: TRBJ2-3
D gene: TRBD2

CDR3 protein: CASSIAGHRGTDTQYF
V gene: TRBV19
J gene: TRBJ2-3
D gene: -

CDR3 protein: CASTKQGENTGELFF
V gene: TRBV6-5
J gene: TRBJ2-2
D gene: TRBD1

CDR3 protein: CASRLNYRETEAFF
V gene: TRBV4-1
J gene: TRBJ1-1
D gene: -

CDR3 protein: CAACRGHGSPLHF
V gene: TRBV6-5
J gene: TRBJ1-6
D gene: TRBD1

CDR3 protein: CASSESGLSRIF
V gene: TRBV10-1
J gene: TRBJ2-1
D gene: -

CDR3 protein: CASSLTGGTEAFF
V gene: TRBV7-9
J gene: TRBJ1-1
D gene: TRBD1

CDR3 protein: CASSMDGGSNYGYTF
V gene: TRBV19
J gene: TRBJ1-2
D gene: -

CDR3 protein: CASSLGRATNEKLFF
V gene: TRBV11-2
J gene: TRBJ1-4
D gene: -

CDR3 protein: CASSYRGGTTYGYTF
V gene: TRBV6-5
J gene: TRBJ1-2
D gene: -

CDR3 protein: CASKGGAANYGYTF
V gene: TRBV6-5
J gene: TRBJ1-2
D gene: -

CDR3 protein: CASSHGSSGGQETQYF
V gene: TRBV7-2
J gene: TRBJ2-5
D gene: TRBD2

CDR3 protein: CASSHPSGGSYNEQFF
V gene: TRBV4-2
J gene: TRBJ2-1
D gene: TRBD2

CDR3 protein: CASSQGIGPMGEAFF
V gene: TRBV3-1/TRBV3-2
J gene: TRBJ1-1
D gene: -

CDR3 protein: CASSIDLESGSTDTQYF
V gene: TRBV19
J gene: TRBJ2-3
D gene: -

CDR3 protein: CGAGRPPFYEQYF
V gene: TRBV6-5
J gene: TRBJ2-7
D gene: TRBD2

CDR3 protein: CASSISTGNYGYTF
V gene: TRBV11-2
J gene: TRBJ1-2
D gene: -

CDR3 protein: CASSQALGQVNTGELFF
V gene: TRBV4-1
J gene: TRBJ2-2
D gene: TRBD1

CDR3 protein: CAAQGAATEAFF
V gene: TRBV19
J gene: TRBJ1-1
D gene: TRBD1

CDR3 protein: CASRQGGDQPQHF
V gene: TRBV5-8
J gene: TRBJ1-5
D gene: -